These T cell receptor beta chains were read from a single sample in a study of blood T cell repertoires in COVID-19. The protocol was immunoSEQ multiplex PCR, while the TCRdb copy is restricted to in-frame clones and leaves out a portion. The sample yields some 110,000 clones, approximately 84% seen once. The sequenced sample consisted of peripheral blood. These TCRs come from a man in his forties or fifties with acute or convalescent COVID-19. The CDR3 runs from the conserved cysteine through the conserved F or W. A D gene is named only where the DNA matches it firmly. The size field is filled for only some rows; it gives once, few, many or a size class.

D gene: TRBD1
J gene: TRBJ2-7
V gene: TRBV5-4
clone size: NA
CDR3 protein: CASSMDRGASYEQYF
CDR3 DNA: TGTGCCAGCAGCATGGACAGGGGGGCCTCCTACGAGCAGTACTTC

D gene: NA
J gene: TRBJ2-5
V gene: TRBV5-1
clone size: NA
CDR3 protein: CASSRGLQETQYF
CDR3 DNA: TGCGCCAGCAGCCGGGGACTCCAAGAGACCCAGTACTTC

D gene: NA
J gene: TRBJ2-1
V gene: TRBV3-1/TRBV3-2
clone size: NA
CDR3 protein: CASSQAGTPGEQFF
CDR3 DNA: TGTGCCAGCAGCCAAGCTGGGACTCCCGGAGAGCAGTTCTTC

D gene: NA
J gene: TRBJ1-3
V gene: TRBV6-5
clone size: NA
CDR3 protein: CASSLQGSGNTIYF
CDR3 DNA: TGTGCCAGCAGCCTACAGGGATCTGGAAACACCATATATTTT

D gene: NA
J gene: TRBJ1-1
V gene: TRBV6-6
clone size: NA
CDR3 protein: CASSYSTRLEAFF
CDR3 DNA: TGTGCCAGCAGTTACTCGACCAGGCTTGAAGCTTTCTTT

D gene: TRBD2
J gene: TRBJ2-7
V gene: TRBV2
clone size: NA
CDR3 protein: CASSSTSGGAIVYHEQYF
CDR3 DNA: TGTGCCAGCAGTTCGACTAGCGGGGGGGCCATAGTATACCACGAGCAGTACTTC

D gene: NA
J gene: TRBJ2-7
V gene: TRBV10-1
clone size: NA
CDR3 protein: CASSESLLGQGEQYF
CDR3 DNA: TGCGCCAGCAGTGAGTCCCTCCTAGGGCAGGGCGAGCAGTACTTC

D gene: TRBD1
J gene: TRBJ2-7
V gene: TRBV5-4
clone size: NA
CDR3 protein: CASSNRGRSYEQYF
CDR3 DNA: TGTGCCAGCAGTAACAGGGGGCGCTCCTACGAGCAGTACTTC

D gene: NA
J gene: TRBJ2-7
V gene: TRBV12-3/TRBV12-4
clone size: NA
CDR3 protein: CASSPQGYEQYF
CDR3 DNA: TGTGCCAGCAGTCCCCAGGGGTACGAGCAGTACTTC

D gene: TRBD2
J gene: TRBJ2-7
V gene: TRBV10-2
clone size: NA
CDR3 protein: CASSGSRDLAGGSHEQYF
CDR3 DNA: TGCGCCAGCAGTGGTTCGAGGGACCTAGCGGGAGGTTCACACGAGCAGTACTTC

D gene: NA
J gene: TRBJ1-1
V gene: TRBV7-6
clone size: NA
CDR3 protein: CASSLGSGWNTEAFF
CDR3 DNA: TGTGCCAGCAGCTTAGGGTCAGGGTGGAACACTGAAGCTTTCTTT

D gene: NA
J gene: TRBJ2-3
V gene: TRBV11-3
clone size: once
CDR3 protein: CASSRLTGDTQYF
CDR3 DNA: TGTGCCAGCAGCCGCCTAACGGGGGATACGCAGTATTTT

D gene: TRBD2
J gene: TRBJ2-5
V gene: TRBV28
clone size: NA
CDR3 protein: CASGRLAGGTPQETQYF
CDR3 DNA: TGTGCCAGCGGGCGCCTAGCGGGGGGGACTCCCCAAGAGACCCAGTACTTC

D gene: TRBD2
J gene: TRBJ2-2
V gene: TRBV6-4
clone size: once
CDR3 protein: CASIPGLAVNTGELFF
CDR3 DNA: TGTGCCAGCATCCCCGGACTAGCGGTGAACACCGGGGAGCTGTTTTTT

D gene: NA
J gene: TRBJ2-1
V gene: TRBV7-6
clone size: NA
CDR3 protein: CASSLDGGNNEQFF
CDR3 DNA: TGTGCCAGCAGCTTAGACGGGGGTAACAATGAGCAGTTCTTC

D gene: TRBD2
J gene: TRBJ2-7
V gene: TRBV27
clone size: NA
CDR3 protein: CASSLRPPIAGGRDEQYF
CDR3 DNA: TGTGCCAGCAGTTTACGACCTCCCATAGCGGGAGGGCGTGACGAGCAGTACTTC

D gene: TRBD1
J gene: TRBJ1-2
V gene: TRBV3-1/TRBV3-2
clone size: NA
CDR3 protein: CASSHWDRRGFYGYTF
CDR3 DNA: TGTGCCAGCAGCCACTGGGACAGGCGGGGATTCTATGGCTACACCTTC

D gene: TRBD1
J gene: TRBJ2-7
V gene: TRBV7-2
clone size: NA
CDR3 protein: CASSFSQGVAGEQYF
CDR3 DNA: TGTGCCAGCAGCTTCAGCCAGGGGGTTGCTGGCGAGCAGTACTTC

D gene: NA
J gene: TRBJ1-5
V gene: TRBV6-4
clone size: NA
CDR3 protein: CASSDSRQGRAPQHF
CDR3 DNA: TGTGCCAGCAGTGACTCACGGCAGGGTAGGGCGCCCCAGCATTTT

D gene: NA
J gene: TRBJ2-3
V gene: TRBV9
clone size: NA
CDR3 protein: CASSQGDSITDTQYF
CDR3 DNA: TGTGCCAGCAGCCAAGGGGACTCCATAACAGATACGCAGTATTTT

D gene: NA
J gene: TRBJ2-7
V gene: TRBV21-1
clone size: NA
CDR3 protein: CASPYDRESYEQYF
CDR3 DNA: TGTGCCAGCCCTTACGACAGGGAAAGCTACGAGCAGTACTTC

D gene: TRBD1
J gene: TRBJ2-6
V gene: TRBV18
clone size: NA
CDR3 protein: CASSPPDRPRGGANVLTF
CDR3 DNA: TGTGCCAGCTCACCCCCGGACAGGCCCAGAGGGGGGGCCAACGTCCTGACTTTC

D gene: TRBD2
J gene: TRBJ2-1
V gene: TRBV28
clone size: NA
CDR3 protein: CASSSILPWRGSSYNEQFF
CDR3 DNA: TGTGCCAGCAGTTCGATACTCCCCTGGCGGGGGAGCTCCTACAATGAGCAGTTCTTC

D gene: TRBD1
J gene: TRBJ2-1
V gene: TRBV5-1
clone size: NA
CDR3 protein: CASSLDGTAWNEQFF
CDR3 DNA: TGCGCCAGCAGCTTGGATGGGACAGCCTGGAATGAGCAGTTCTTC

D gene: NA
J gene: TRBJ2-2
V gene: TRBV6-5
clone size: NA
CDR3 protein: CASSLQGTAGELFF
CDR3 DNA: TGTGCCAGCAGTCTACAGGGTACCGCCGGGGAGCTGTTTTTT

D gene: NA
J gene: TRBJ2-3
V gene: TRBV3-1/TRBV3-2
clone size: NA
CDR3 protein: CASSQGFRGSTDTQYF
CDR3 DNA: TGTGCCAGCAGCCAAGGTTTCAGGGGCAGCACAGATACGCAGTATTTT

D gene: TRBD2
J gene: TRBJ2-6
V gene: TRBV28
clone size: NA
CDR3 protein: CASRLAVRSGANVLTF
CDR3 DNA: TGTGCCAGCAGACTAGCGGTCCGCTCTGGGGCCAACGTCCTGACTTTC

D gene: NA
J gene: TRBJ1-2
V gene: TRBV30
clone size: NA
CDR3 protein: CAWSVTRAGTGYTF
CDR3 DNA: TGTGCCTGGAGTGTAACACGGGCGGGGACGGGCTACACCTTC

D gene: TRBD1
J gene: TRBJ2-2
V gene: TRBV7-9
clone size: NA
CDR3 protein: CASSLLGDRAAGELFF
CDR3 DNA: TGTGCCAGCAGCTTATTGGGAGACAGGGCTGCCGGGGAGCTGTTTTTT

D gene: TRBD2
J gene: TRBJ2-2
V gene: TRBV5-1
clone size: many
CDR3 protein: CASGRTSGSTGELFF
CDR3 DNA: TGCGCCAGTGGCCGGACTAGCGGGAGTACCGGGGAGCTGTTTTTT

D gene: NA
J gene: TRBJ1-4
V gene: TRBV11-2
clone size: NA
CDR3 protein: CASSFGRGGPEKLFF
CDR3 DNA: TGTGCCAGCAGCTTCGGGCGGGGTGGTCCTGAAAAACTGTTTTTT

D gene: TRBD1
J gene: TRBJ2-5
V gene: TRBV25-1
clone size: NA
CDR3 protein: CASSELDRVETQYF
CDR3 DNA: TGTGCCAGCAGTGAACTAGACAGGGTAGAGACCCAGTACTTC

D gene: TRBD2
J gene: TRBJ2-5
V gene: TRBV3-1/TRBV3-2
clone size: NA
CDR3 protein: CASSPEGLLAGVYQETQYF
CDR3 DNA: TGTGCCAGCAGCCCCGAAGGTCTTCTAGCGGGGGTCTACCAAGAGACCCAGTACTTC

D gene: TRBD1
J gene: TRBJ1-2
V gene: TRBV2
clone size: NA
CDR3 protein: CASRSQGAGIYGYTF
CDR3 DNA: TGTGCCAGCAGATCCCAGGGGGCAGGCATCTATGGCTACACCTTC

D gene: NA
J gene: TRBJ2-5
V gene: TRBV6-2/TRBV6-3
clone size: NA
CDR3 protein: CASSYSLLGPVAKTQYF
CDR3 DNA: TGTGCCAGCAGTTACTCCCTCCTGGGGCCGGTGGCGAAGACCCAGTACTTC

D gene: TRBD1
J gene: TRBJ1-2
V gene: TRBV7-2
clone size: NA
CDR3 protein: CASSSRRSGTGDGYTF
CDR3 DNA: TGTGCCAGCAGCTCCCGCCGATCCGGGACAGGGGATGGCTACACCTTC

D gene: NA
J gene: TRBJ2-3
V gene: TRBV7-3
clone size: few
CDR3 protein: CASSPGGGPQYF
CDR3 DNA: TGTGCCAGCAGCCCCGGGGGTGGGCCGCAGTATTTT

D gene: NA
J gene: TRBJ1-1
V gene: TRBV6-1
clone size: NA
CDR3 protein: CASSEVGVRSWEAFF
CDR3 DNA: TGTGCCAGCAGTGAAGTAGGAGTACGGAGCTGGGAAGCTTTCTTT

D gene: NA
J gene: TRBJ1-3
V gene: TRBV28
clone size: NA
CDR3 protein: CASSLFSSGGNTIYF
CDR3 DNA: TGTGCCAGCAGTTTATTTTCGTCCGGTGGAAACACCATATATTTT

D gene: NA
J gene: TRBJ1-4
V gene: TRBV10-3
clone size: NA
CDR3 protein: CAISEYGTEKLFF
CDR3 DNA: TGTGCCATCAGTGAGTACGGGACAGAAAAACTGTTTTTT

D gene: TRBD1
J gene: TRBJ2-2
V gene: TRBV19
clone size: NA
CDR3 protein: CASSSHRGTGELFF
CDR3 DNA: TGTGCCAGTAGTAGTCACAGGGGCACCGGGGAGCTGTTTTTT

D gene: TRBD1
J gene: TRBJ2-3
V gene: TRBV5-5
clone size: NA
CDR3 protein: CASSFRTGGIDTQYF
CDR3 DNA: TGTGCCAGCAGCTTCCGGACAGGGGGCATAGATACGCAGTATTTT